The present entry profiles one T cell receptor (beta chain) with its context. Its antigen remains undetermined. No per-base quality is available; no much larger clone lies one base away. Library creation used RACE. The sequencing machine was a NextSeq 500. Library preparation attached unique molecular identifiers to individual cDNA molecules for quantitative, reproducible TCR counting. From each blood RNA sample, both TCR alpha and TCR beta chains were sequenced. The study's own analysis went as follows. A median of about 89,000 TCRs per sample was observed, with a range of roughly 20,000 to 700,000. The Decombinator software suite was used to annotate the V, J and CDR3 of the TCR reads. For the PS versus PT1 abundance plots, all samples were subsampled to the same number of TCRs (28,000). Expanded TCRs were defined as absent before sensitization and observed at least eight times at the 2-week time point. In TCRdb, the public reads were trimmed at Q25 with fastp and aligned with MiXCR, with productive beta chains retained. Duplicate CDR3 protein sequences are folded into a single record with the most common DNA and genes. For this entry, the V and J calls and clone size follow TCRdb and not the study's own pipeline. The sample table lists over 300,000 distinct CDR3 sequences, around 5.5% of them with a count of one. The ten most abundant clones make up approximately 2.8% of the sample.

The sample originates from a study of human T cells and chemical hapten exposure (dated by TCRdb to the early 2020s). At the level of the whole study: For sensitization, 2% DPC in acetone was applied to a roughly 2 cm by roughly 2 cm area of upper inner arm skin. Throughout the study period of around 25 weeks, patients also received therapeutic DPC doses to the scalp every week. Patch testing was performed on the upper back with Finn chambers containing 0.01% DPC, and the patch tests were scored after 6 days according to International Contact Dermatitis Research Group standards. Most of the patients in the cohort were female, and the cohort covered alopecia areata with under or over 50% scalp involvement, alopecia totalis and alopecia universalis. The libraries were sequenced as a pool, and the TCR yield per sample differed mostly because of small variations in library volumes within the pool. Peripheral blood TCR repertoire changes were tracked in vivo in alopecia patients during primary and secondary sensitization to the hapten diphenylcyclopropenone (DPC). Blood was sampled from patients pre-sensitization (week 0) and at 2, 6 and about 24 weeks after DPC sensitization. Blood for TCR sequencing was provided by twenty-nine alopecia patients at one to four time points (pre-sensitization, 2, 6 and 24 weeks).

Per the germline V gene, LGHNT is the CDR1 and FRNRAP is the CDR2. Ends trimmed: V by 4 bases, J by 5 bases; bases unmatched to a gene: 5. The CDR3, from cysteine to phenylalanine, totals 14 residues. Only the CDR3 region is kept as DNA, spanning 42 bases read in frame from base 1. In the paper's terms, the time point label means: pre-sensitization, week 0. The treatment or condition label of this sample denotes: therapeutic diphenylcyclopropenone sensitization with weekly scalp DPC. Blood at each patch-test visit was drawn before the patch test was applied. Patients were considered eligible if aged 18 to 70, diagnosed with alopecia and deemed suitable for DPC therapy, and patients were excluded if pregnant. Unfractionated whole blood was collected in Tempus Blood RNA tubes, and total RNA was extracted from that blood. Beyond this particular receptor, the publication reports: Significantly more large CDR3 similarity clusters were formed by expanded TCRs than by pre-sensitization or healthy control sets, consistent with antigen-driven responses. A positive correlation was found between the number of PT1 expanded TCRs and patch test score, with significance reached at thresholds 8, 16 and 32 but not 4. DPC sensitization did not change the number of TCRs with a frequency above 1 in 1000, and there was no evidence of changes in global repertoire structure. All patients had alopecia, a presumed autoimmune disease, so their immune response might differ from that of healthy individuals. After repeated subsampling, changes were observed in the strength of the expansion versus patch-test correlation and in the threshold at which the correlation became significant.

This sequence originates from a woman aged 45-60 years with alopecia areata. Some clones in this sample may be carry-over from other donors' samples. Material: whole blood, obtained in connection with sensitization to the hapten diphenylcyclopropenone (DPC). Recombination joined TRBV12-5 with TRBJ1-1, with 9 junctional bases fitting TRBD1. The CDR3 amino acid sequence is: CASGSTGGGTEAFF. The DNA sequence follows: TGTGCTAGTGGTTCCACAGGGGGCGGAACTGAAGCTTTCTTT.